This T cell receptor beta chain is from a study of vaccination and CD4 T cells after COVID-19. Study summary: Participants, all vaccine recipients, received two doses of either BNT162b2 or mRNA-1273. Overlapping peptides of the spike proteins of SARS-CoV-2, HCoV-NL63, HCoV-OC43 and HCoV-229E were used for cell stimulation.

Sequenced with the Oncomine TCR Beta short-read assay was DNA taken from cultured CD4+ T cells. TCRdb reprocessed the PCR reads with MiXCR, giving one entry per CDR3 protein. This sample has around 16,000 distinct CDR3 sequences, with less than 55% found just once. This CDR3 has 13 amino acids. V trimming: 6 bases; J trimming: 4 bases; junction bases outside the gene matches: 3. CDR1 is MNHNS and CDR2 is SASEGT in the germline V gene. Noted treatment: roughly ten-day PBMC culture with coronavirus spike peptide pools or control peptides (ViraFEST assay). ViraFEST expanded antigen-specific T cells with peptide pools, then sequenced TCRs. General study results and limits: A relatively small number of convalescent patients were studied, and no early post-infection timepoints were included.

Comment on this clonotype: Its specificity is not known.

This receptor was identified in a human donor who had recovered from COVID-19. What was sequenced was CD4+ T cells from blood, cultured in vitro. This chain joins TRBV6-1 and TRBJ1-5; 7 bases map to TRBD1. As DNA, the CDR3 is TGTGCCAGCAGACTACAGGGGAATCAGCCCCAGCATTTT. It codes for CASRLQGNQPQHF.